Sequencing of this T cell receptor beta chain was carried out in a study of control samples from healthy donors and cancer patients. The CDR3 is 12 amino acids. Germline V gene sequence: CDR1 SGDLS, CDR2 YYNGEE. Between the trimmed V and J ends, which lost 0 bases and 10 bases, there was a span of 9 bases. Assay used: immunoSEQ multiplex PCR; TCRdb lists only in-frame clones, some missing. The sample consists of approximately 92,000 clones, over 90% of them appearing once. The chain joins TRBV9 to TRBJ2-3; no clear D gene. This clonotype was sampled from a woman in her thirties in good health. Sequenced material: blood. The CDR3 here is CASSVAGDPQYF. In DNA form, the CDR3 reads TGTGCCAGCAGCGTAGCAGGCGATCCGCAGTATTTT.